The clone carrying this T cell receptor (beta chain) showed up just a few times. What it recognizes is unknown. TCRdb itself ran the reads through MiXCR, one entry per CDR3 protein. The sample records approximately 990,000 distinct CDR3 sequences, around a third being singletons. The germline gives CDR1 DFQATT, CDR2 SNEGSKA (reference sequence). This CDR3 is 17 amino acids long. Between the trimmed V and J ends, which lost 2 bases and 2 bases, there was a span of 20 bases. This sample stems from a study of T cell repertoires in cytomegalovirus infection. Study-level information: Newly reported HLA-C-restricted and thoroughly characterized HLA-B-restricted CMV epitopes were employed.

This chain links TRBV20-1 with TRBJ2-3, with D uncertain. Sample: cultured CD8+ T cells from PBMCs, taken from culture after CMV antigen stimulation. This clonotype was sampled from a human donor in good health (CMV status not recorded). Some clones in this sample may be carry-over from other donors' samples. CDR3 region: CSARPRVLRNNTDTQYF. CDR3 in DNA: TGCAGTGCTAGACCTCGGGTCCTCAGAAACAACACAGATACGCAGTATTTT.